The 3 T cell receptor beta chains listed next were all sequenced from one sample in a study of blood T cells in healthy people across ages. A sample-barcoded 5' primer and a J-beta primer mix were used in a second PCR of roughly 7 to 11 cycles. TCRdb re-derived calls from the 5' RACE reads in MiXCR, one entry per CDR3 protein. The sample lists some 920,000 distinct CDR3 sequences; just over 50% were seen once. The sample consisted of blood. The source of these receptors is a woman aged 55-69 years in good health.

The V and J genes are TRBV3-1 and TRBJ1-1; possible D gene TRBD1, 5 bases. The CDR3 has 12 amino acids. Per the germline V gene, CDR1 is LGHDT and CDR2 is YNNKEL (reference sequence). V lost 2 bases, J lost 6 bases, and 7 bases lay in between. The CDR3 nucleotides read TGTGCCAGCAGCCAATGGGGGTCTGAAGCTTTCTTT. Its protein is CASSQWGSEAFF.

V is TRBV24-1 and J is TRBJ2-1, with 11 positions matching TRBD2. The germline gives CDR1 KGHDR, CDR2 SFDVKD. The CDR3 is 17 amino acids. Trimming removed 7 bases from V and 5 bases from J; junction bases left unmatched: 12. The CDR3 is CATRGRASGRLNNEQFF. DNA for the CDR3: TGTGCCACCAGGGGTAGGGCTAGCGGGAGGCTAAACAATGAGCAGTTCTTC.

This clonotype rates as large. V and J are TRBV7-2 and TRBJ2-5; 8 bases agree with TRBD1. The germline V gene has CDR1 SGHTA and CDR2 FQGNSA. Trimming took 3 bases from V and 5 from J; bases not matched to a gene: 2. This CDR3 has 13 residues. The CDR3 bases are TGTGCCAGCAGCTTCACAGGGGGGGAGACCCAGTACTTC. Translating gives CASSFTGGETQYF.